This T cell receptor beta chain was sequenced in a study of regulatory T cells in long-lasting Graves disease. Study details: Duration of antithyroid drug therapy among newly diagnosed Graves' patients was under 3 months.

About this clonotype itself: The junction departs from the called germline gene at one end, perhaps through a read error.

As to time point: newly diagnosed GD, antithyroid drugs for less than 3 months. From RNA extracted from PBMCs, the TCR library was made. Relying on iRepertoire HTBI primers and Arm-PCR of CDR3 regions, the team built TCR beta libraries. One entry per CDR3 protein results from TCRdb running MiXCR on the multiplex PCR reads. The sample contains approximately 540,000 distinct CDR3 sequences, around 12% of which appear only once. The CDR3 totals 12 residues. The germline CDR1 and CDR2 sequences are SQVTM and ANQGSEA. These same records also appear under a second study, on T cells in Graves' hyperthyroidism and ophthalmopathy. From that study: First-round RT-PCR of the TCR CDR3 relied on the HTBI primer set. Most thyroid clonotypes expanded above 0.001 were also detected in blood.

This chain connects TRBV29-1 to TRBJ1-1, with D uncertain. The material sequenced was peripheral blood mononuclear cells (PBMCs), taken at new diagnosis, from a patient treated with antithyroid drugs. The TCR comes from a woman between 25 and 40 years old with Graves disease. DNA for the CDR3: TGCAGCGTTGAAGGAGGCAACATTGAAGCTTTCTTT. It encodes CSVEGGNIEAFF. The variable domain in full, with the rest retrieved from reference TRBV29-1 and TRBJ1-1, is SAVISQKPSRDICQRGTSLTIQCQVDSQVTMMFWYRQQPGQSLTLIATANQGSEATYESGFVIDKFPISRPNLTFSTLTVSNMSPEDSSIYLCSVEGGNIEAFFGQGTRLTVV.